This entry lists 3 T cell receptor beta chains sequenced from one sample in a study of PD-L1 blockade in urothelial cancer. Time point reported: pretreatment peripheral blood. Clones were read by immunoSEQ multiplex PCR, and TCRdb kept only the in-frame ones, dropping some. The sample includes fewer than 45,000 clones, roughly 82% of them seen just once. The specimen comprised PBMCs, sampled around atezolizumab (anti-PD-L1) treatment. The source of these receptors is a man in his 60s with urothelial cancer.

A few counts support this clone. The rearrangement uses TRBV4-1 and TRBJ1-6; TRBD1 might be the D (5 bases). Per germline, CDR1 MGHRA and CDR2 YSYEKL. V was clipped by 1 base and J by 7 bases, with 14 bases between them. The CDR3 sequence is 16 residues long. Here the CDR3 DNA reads TGCGCCAGCAGCCAAGGTGCTTGGGGCATGAATTCACCCCTCCACTTT. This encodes CASSQGAWGMNSPLHF.

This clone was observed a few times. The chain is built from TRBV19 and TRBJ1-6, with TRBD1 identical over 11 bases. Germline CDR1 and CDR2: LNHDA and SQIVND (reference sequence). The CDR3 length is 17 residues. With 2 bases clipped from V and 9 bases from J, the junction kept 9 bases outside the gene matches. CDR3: CASSIKWSGQGVSPLHF. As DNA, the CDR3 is TGTGCCAGTAGTATAAAATGGTCGGGACAGGGGGTTTCACCCCTCCACTTT.

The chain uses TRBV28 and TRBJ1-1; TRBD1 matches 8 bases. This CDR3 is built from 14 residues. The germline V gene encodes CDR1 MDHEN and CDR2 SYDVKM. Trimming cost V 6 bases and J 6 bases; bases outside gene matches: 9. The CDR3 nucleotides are TGTGCCAGCAGCCGCCGGACAGGGCCGGCTGAAGCTTTCTTT. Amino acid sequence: CASSRRTGPAEAFF.